This is a list of T cell receptor beta chains from one sample in a study of Graves' ophthalmopathy and Graves' hyperthyroidism. A single record per CDR3 protein comes from TCRdb applying MiXCR to the multiplex PCR reads. There are almost 750,000 distinct CDR3 sequences in the sample; about 44% occur only once, and approximately 46% lies in the top ten. Sequenced material: peripheral blood. The source of these receptors is an adult man with Graves' ophthalmopathy. Both conserved end residues are part of each CDR3. Fields, in order: V gene, J gene, CDR3 protein.

v_call: TRBV24-1; j_call: TRBJ2-2; cdr3_aa: CATSAVPATGELFF
v_call: TRBV20-1; j_call: TRBJ1-6; cdr3_aa: CSASSGQYYSPLHF
v_call: TRBV20-1; j_call: TRBJ1-2; cdr3_aa: CSARDPGADFNYGYTF
v_call: TRBV29-1; j_call: TRBJ1-6; cdr3_aa: CSVEDFGTEYSPLHF
v_call: TRBV29-1; j_call: TRBJ2-5; cdr3_aa: CSSGLGQQETQYF
v_call: TRBV2; j_call: TRBJ2-7; cdr3_aa: CASRAIQQYF
v_call: TRBV6-6; j_call: TRBJ1-2; cdr3_aa: CASSPRDGGYTF
v_call: TRBV10-3; j_call: TRBJ1-3; cdr3_aa: CAISEGQGAPGNTIYF
v_call: TRBV5-8; j_call: TRBJ1-6; cdr3_aa: CASSFFGRADSPLHF
v_call: TRBV15; j_call: TRBJ2-6; cdr3_aa: CATSRALGGAVGANVLTF
v_call: TRBV10-3; j_call: TRBJ2-7; cdr3_aa: CASSYSIAGGTYEQYF
v_call: TRBV4-3; j_call: TRBJ1-5; cdr3_aa: CASTPAYGRQSEPQHF
v_call: TRBV5-8; j_call: TRBJ2-7; cdr3_aa: CASGIGYEQYF
v_call: TRBV5-1; j_call: TRBJ1-2; cdr3_aa: CASSLYVQGSLTNYGYTF
v_call: TRBV25-1; j_call: TRBJ1-1; cdr3_aa: CASKVAPNTEAFF
v_call: TRBV14; j_call: TRBJ2-5; cdr3_aa: CASSQGLRTLQETQYF
v_call: TRBV2; j_call: TRBJ1-6; cdr3_aa: CASRRRYNSPLHF
v_call: TRBV5-1; j_call: TRBJ2-5; cdr3_aa: CASSFARGPEATQYF
v_call: TRBV29-1; j_call: TRBJ2-7; cdr3_aa: CSVEDRGQHYEQYF
v_call: TRBV10-3; j_call: TRBJ2-2; cdr3_aa: CAISQTSGELFF
v_call: TRBV7-9; j_call: TRBJ1-1; cdr3_aa: CASSLRIPNTEAFF
v_call: TRBV29-1; j_call: TRBJ2-3; cdr3_aa: CSVDLGTDTQYF
v_call: TRBV20-1; j_call: TRBJ2-5; cdr3_aa: CSAVTYQETQYF
v_call: TRBV7-3; j_call: TRBJ1-6; cdr3_aa: CASSLWSGISPLHF
v_call: TRBV9; j_call: TRBJ1-4; cdr3_aa: CASSLDFGINEKLFF
v_call: TRBV7-6; j_call: TRBJ2-5; cdr3_aa: CASSRAGQEWETQYF
v_call: TRBV10-3; j_call: TRBJ2-7; cdr3_aa: CAISESGRVRYEQYF
v_call: TRBV6-6; j_call: TRBJ2-5; cdr3_aa: CASSYSTGQRETQYF